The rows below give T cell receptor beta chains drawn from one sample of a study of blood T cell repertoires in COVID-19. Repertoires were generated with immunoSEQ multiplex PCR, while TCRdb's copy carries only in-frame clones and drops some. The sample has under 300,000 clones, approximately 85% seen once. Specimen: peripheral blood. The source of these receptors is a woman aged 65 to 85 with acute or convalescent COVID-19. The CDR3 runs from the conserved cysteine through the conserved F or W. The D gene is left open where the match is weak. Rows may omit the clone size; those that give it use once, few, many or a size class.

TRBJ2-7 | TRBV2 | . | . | TGTGCCAGCAGCCGCAGGGCCCACGAGCAGTACTTC | CASSRRAHEQYF
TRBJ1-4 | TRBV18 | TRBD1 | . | TGTGCCAGCTCCCCAGAGGGCAAGGGGGCGAAGGAAAAACTGTTTTTT | CASSPEGKGAKEKLFF
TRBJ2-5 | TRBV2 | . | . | TGTGCCAGTACCACCTCTAGGAGAGAGACCCAGTACTTC | CASTTSRRETQYF
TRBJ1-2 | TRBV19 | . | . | TGTGCCAGTAGTATTCGGGGGTTCAGCGATGGCTACACCTTC | CASSIRGFSDGYTF
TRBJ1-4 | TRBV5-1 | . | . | TGCGCCAGCAGCGCCGGTTGGACTGGTAATGAAAAACTGTTTTTT | CASSAGWTGNEKLFF
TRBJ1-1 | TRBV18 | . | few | TGTGCCAGCTCACCAAGTCAGGGGCAGGGTACCACTGAAGCTTTCTTT | CASSPSQGQGTTEAFF
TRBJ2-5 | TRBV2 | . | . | TGTGCCAGCAGTCTTCTCAGGGGTTGGGAGACCCAGTACTTC | CASSLLRGWETQYF
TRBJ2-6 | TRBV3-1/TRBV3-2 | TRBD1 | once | TGTGCCAGCAGCCCGTGGACAGGTTCTGGGGCCAACGTCCTGACTTTC | CASSPWTGSGANVLTF
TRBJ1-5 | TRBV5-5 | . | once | TGTGCCAGCAGCTTGTATGACAGGTTTCATAGCAATCAGCCCCAGCATTTT | CASSLYDRFHSNQPQHF
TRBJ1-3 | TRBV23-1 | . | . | TGCGCCAGCAGCCCCCCCTATTGTGGTCTCTCTGGAAACACCATATATTTT | CASSPPYCGLSGNTIYF
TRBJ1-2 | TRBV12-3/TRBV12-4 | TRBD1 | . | TGTGCCAGCAGCGCCCAGGGGGCTCTTGGCTACACCTTC | CASSAQGALGYTF
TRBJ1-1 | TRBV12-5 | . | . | TGTGCTAGTGGTTTGGCCGGCGGGACTGAAGCTTTCTTT | CASGLAGGTEAFF
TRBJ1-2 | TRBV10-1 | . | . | TGCGCCAGCAGTGAGTCGGGCAGGCCTCAAGGCTACACCTTC | CASSESGRPQGYTF
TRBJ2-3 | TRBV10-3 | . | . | TGTGCCATCAGTGAGTCGAAGGGCCAGGGAGGTGCAGATACGCAGTATTTT | CAISESKGQGGADTQYF
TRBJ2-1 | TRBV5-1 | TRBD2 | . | TGCGCCAGCAGCTTAACGGGACTAGCGGACGGTGAGCAGTTCTTC | CASSLTGLADGEQFF
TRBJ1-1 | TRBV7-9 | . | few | TGTGCCAGCAGCTCTAGCGGGGTTAACACTGAAGCTTTCTTT | CASSSSGVNTEAFF
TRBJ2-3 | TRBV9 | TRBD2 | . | TGTGCCAGCAGCGACGTTGGCGGGGGGGGCCTAGATACGCAGTATTTT | CASSDVGGGGLDTQYF
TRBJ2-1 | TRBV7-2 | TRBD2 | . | TGTGCCAGCAGCTTAGTAGCGGGGCCAAACAATGAGCAGTTCTTC | CASSLVAGPNNEQFF
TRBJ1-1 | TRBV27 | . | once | TGTGCCAGCAGTTTATCGGAGGCCCGCCGGAGGGACACTGAAGCTTTCTTT | CASSLSEARRRDTEAFF
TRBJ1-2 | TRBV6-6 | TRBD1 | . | TGTGCCAGCAGTATGGGGACAGGGGGAGCGAGCTATGGCTACACCTTC | CASSMGTGGASYGYTF
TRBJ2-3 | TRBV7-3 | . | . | TGTGCCAGCAGCTTAAGCGGGACTAGCACAGATACGCAGTATTTT | CASSLSGTSTDTQYF
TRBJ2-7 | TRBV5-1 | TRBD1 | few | TGCGCCAGCAGCTTGGCGTCGGACAGGGGACGGCAGCAGTACTTC | CASSLASDRGRQQYF
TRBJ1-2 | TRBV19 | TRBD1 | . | TGTGCCAGTAGTATAAGCAGGGGGAATTCCTACACCTTC | CASSISRGNSYTF
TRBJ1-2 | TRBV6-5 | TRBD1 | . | TGTGCCAGCAGCCAGACAGGGACAGTCTATGGCTACACCTTC | CASSQTGTVYGYTF
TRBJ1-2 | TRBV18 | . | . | TGTGCCAGCTCACTTCGTTCCCGAGACTCTGGCTACACCTTC | CASSLRSRDSGYTF
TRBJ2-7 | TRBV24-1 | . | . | TGTGCCACCAGTGGAAACCACCTGGCCCACGAGCAGTACTTC | CATSGNHLAHEQYF
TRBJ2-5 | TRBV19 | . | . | TGTGCCAGTAGTATCGCCCGTTCCCCTACAGAGACCCAGTACTTC | CASSIARSPTETQYF